This T cell receptor beta chain was obtained from a study of cytomegalovirus exposure and HLA in healthy donors (dated by TCRdb to 2016 to 2017). Looking at the study overall: In an earlier analysis of 550 to 750 of the donors, 250 to 300 Gb of sequence data and some 120 million unique TCR beta sequences from about 179 million T cells were reported. A later analysis re-examined previously published TCR beta repertoires from several hundred donors and added high-resolution HLA genotyping to investigate patterns of TCR occurrence. About five DR-DQ haplotypes were treated as single units for association and clustering because of strong linkage in the cohort. To decide whether each TCR beta V gene segment behaved as functional or pseudogenic, an earlier analysis of 587 of the donors relied on high-throughput TCR beta sequencing. Along with the approximately 670-subject first cohort, a separate validation cohort of over 90 different subjects was used. Genome-wide SNP genotypes for about 60% of the 666 donors were used in a later genetic analysis, which treated that subset as a discovery cohort. The later analysis used no new phenotypic data to find candidate immune exposures, relying instead on TCR beta sequences and their occurrence across donors. The T cell repertoires of under 750 subjects were profiled by immunosequencing and related to cytomegalovirus serostatus. The study combined high-throughput TCR immunosequencing, statistical association of individual TCRs with disease status, and machine learning to predict cytomegalovirus infection status. Donor age, sex, ethnicity and CMV serostatus were collected together with the repertoire data. The number of typed donors differed by locus: 629-630 for A, B, C, DRB1 and DQB1; approximately 520 for DQA1; 600 to 610 for DPA1; and some 470 for DPB1. The study was designed to test whether signatures of past pathogen exposure could be identified by cataloging public T cell receptors. Among some 410 genotyped donors of the cohort, an average of roughly 230,000 unique TCR beta nucleotide sequences was sequenced per donor, of which about 18% were non-productive. All discovery cohort repertoires had been generated using a single sequencing platform. HLA typing covered class I and class II loci at four-digit resolution. An early release that covered several hundred HLA-typed donors contained approximately 290 gigabases of sequencing data and tens of millions of unique TCR sequences. Of the 398 genotyped donors, approximately 83% fell in the genetic ancestry cluster associated with self-reported Caucasian donors.

V loses 5 bases, J loses 6 bases, and the germline ends lie 20 bases apart. The CDR3, cysteine through phenylalanine, is 16 amino acids long. The entry retains the CDR3 DNA only, 48 bases that are in frame from base 1. CDR1 and CDR2 are read off the germline V gene as SGHVS and FNYEAQ. In total, 600 or so healthy bone marrow donors made up the cohort. All cohort members were sampled while nominally healthy, although unrecorded immune exposures were likely present. The donor was CMV seropositive and was included in the group of almost 300 seropositive cohort members. Every donor gave a peripheral blood sample, and the peripheral blood mononuclear cells from that sample were used for TCR beta sequencing. The Qiagen DNeasy Blood Extraction Kit was used to extract genomic DNA from the blood cell samples. Notes on this clone: This receptor's antigen is unknown. There are no base qualities to consult, and no much larger clone falls within one base.

The paper as a whole reports these results and caveats: Most TCR sequences were seen in very few donors, while some public TCRs were found in many individuals. Because the 87-base-pair reads could not distinguish some IMGT-functional V segments, including TRBV6-2 and TRBV6-3, those segments were excluded. Broadly in line with IMGT annotations, most TCR beta V segments showed up in productive rearrangements about 90% or about 30% of the time in an earlier analysis of several hundred of the donors. A few of the identified cytomegalovirus-associated TCR beta chains were confirmed in vitro to be specific for cytomegalovirus antigens. When HLA alleles, especially DR and DQ, strongly co-occurred, attributing TCR associations to individual alleles was difficult. In a later genetic analysis, fewer N-insertions in productive TCRs were reported among donors in an Asian-associated ancestry cluster than the approximately 710-donor mean. A later analysis found that most CMV-associated TCR beta chains appeared HLA-restricted, with HLA associations seemingly driven largely by CMV exposure. The authors suggested that the approach could potentially be generalized to other disease states and immunological phenotypes. Specific HLA alleles were associated with 18,000 or so TCR beta sequences at a false discovery rate of 0.05 in a later analysis. A cluster of highly shared sequence variants was judged likely to represent a technical artifact of the sequencing pipeline. According to a later analysis, parvovirus B19, influenza, CMV and Epstein-Barr virus appeared linked to several top co-occurrence clusters. A further reported finding was that TCR beta sequences accurately predicted the HLA-A and HLA-B alleles for most subjects in the first cohort. V-gene and J-gene trimming of TCR beta chains was associated with a missense DCLRE1C variant in a later genetic analysis, and the association was replicated in an independent cohort. The study gave a list of around 170 TCR beta chains associated with cytomegalovirus. According to a later analysis, TCR association rates differed among HLA loci, with DRB1 alleles showing the most associated TCRs and HLA-C alleles showing the fewest. A later analysis found that HLA-associated TCR beta chains were more clonally expanded and had lower generation probabilities than equally common non-associated chains. Presence/absence analyses assumed roughly uniform sequencing depth across donors, an assumption that may not hold. The only immune exposure information available for the cohort was CMV serostatus. Because HLA typing was missing for some donors at each locus, association tests included only the typed subset. Correlated functional status among segregating V segments might reflect linkage disequilibrium, but an unknown experimental factor could not be ruled out. The earlier analysis of approximately 560 of the donors excluded 15 to 20 rarely observed V segments, including chromosome 9 orphons, because counts were too low. The classifier was reported to diagnose cytomegalovirus status with high specificity and sensitivity in both the original cohort and the validation cohort. In this cohort, only TCR beta chains were sequenced, and detectable features were limited by the absence of alpha or paired-chain data.

The library came from the immunoSEQ multiplex PCR assay. A mixture of 60 forward primers for TCR Vbeta segments and 13 reverse primers for TCR Jbeta segments was used in the multiplex PCR. A multiplex PCR assay on genomic DNA amplified the CDR3 region of rearranged TCR beta genes. On the Illumina HiSeq System, the amplified TCR beta libraries were sequenced as 87-base-pair reads. Per the authors' processing: In a later analysis, 70 million to 95 million unique TCR beta chains were counted across the approximately 620 repertoires, and roughly 11 million of these chains were shared by at least two donors. A nearest-neighbor algorithm error-corrected the raw reads and collapsed the reads into unique sequences, merging closely related sequences to remove PCR and sequencing errors. To assign V, D and J gene segments, CDR3 sequences were aligned to IMGT reference sequences. For a sequence to be retained, a match of at least six nucleotides was required to both a V gene segment and a J gene segment. Rearrangements were classified as productive when the CDR3 lacked stop codons and remained in frame with V and J, and all other rearrangements were classified as non-productive. CDR3 was defined by IMGT convention, running from the second conserved V-encoded cysteine to the conserved J-encoded phenylalanine. The earlier analysis of about 610 of the donors excluded any sequence lacking an unambiguous match to a single V gene segment. An earlier analysis of under 750 of the donors called V segments functional above 56.7% productive rearrangements and segregating when the between-donor standard deviation exceeded 5%. A statistical classification framework was built for diagnosing cytomegalovirus status from the catalog of TCR beta chain sequences. In a later analysis, TCR nucleotide sequences were compared against IMGT/GENE-DB human TR gene sequences so that V and J genes could be assigned. A later analysis assigned CDR3 sequences and most-parsimonious VDJ recombination scenarios with the TCRdist pipeline. In a later analysis, each TCR beta chain was defined by its CDR3 amino acid sequence together with its V-gene family, and reads without a unique V-gene family were excluded. A later analysis removed 592 highly shared, low-generation-probability nucleotide sequences to deal with suspected cross-contamination and a sequencing artifact. In a later analysis, a clonal expansion index for each public chain was calculated from normalized within-repertoire ranks of inferred template counts. In a later analysis, generation probabilities were computed with a VDJ recombination model fitted to out-of-frame rearrangements, and the resulting probabilities were checked against IGoR. Hypergeometric tests were used in a later analysis to score TCR-TCR, TCR-HLA and TCR-CMV co-occurrence, with a repertoire-size bias correction applied to the TCR pairs. To estimate false discovery rates, a later analysis permuted the HLA or CMV assignments 20 times. A later analysis grouped co-occurring TCRs with DBSCAN, adding TCRdist sequence similarity when clustering within HLA-allele-positive subsets. Co-occurrence clustering excluded repertoires with fewer than 30,000 or more than 120,000 public chains, plus five with anomalous nucleotide sharing. The source is immuneACCESS, and TCRdb retained only in-frame sequences with V and J called. Part of the clones is not carried over; for the studies checked, unresolved V genes explain less than half of this, and the remainder is unexplained. That table furnishes V, J and clone size, whereas the DNA furnished D and trimming. In this sample the table shows 150,000 to 200,000 clones, roughly four fifths of which occur a single time. In total, the top ten clones hold approximately 3% of the sample.

In this chain, TRBV7-6 is recombined with TRBJ2-1; TRBD2 is a weak D gene call, 7 bases matching. Sequencing was done on a sample of PBMCs. This clonotype originated in a woman aged 45 to 65 in good health and CMV-seropositive. The DNA reads TGTGCCAGCAGCCCCCCAACGGGACGGGGGGCCAATGAGCAGTTCTTC. Its translation reads: CASSPPTGRGANEQFF.